The 11 T cell receptor beta chains below were found in one sample sequenced in a study of cytomegalovirus exposure and HLA in healthy donors (dated by TCRdb to between 2016 and 2019). Libraries were constructed by the immunoSEQ multiplex PCR assay. For the multiplex PCR, a mixture combining 60 forward primers for TCR Vbeta segments and 13 reverse primers for TCR Jbeta segments was used. The table comes from immuneACCESS by way of TCRdb, which keeps in-frame sequences with V and J called. Part of the clones is missing from these tables; in studies checked, under half for an unresolved V gene and the rest for unknown reasons. This sample's records show about 130,000 clones. The ten largest clones take up roughly 2% of the sample. What was sequenced was PBMCs. All receptors come from a woman aged 60-75 years in good health and CMV-seronegative.

V and J are TRBV2 and TRBJ1-4; 7 positions match TRBD1. The V gene's germline CDR1 is SNHLY and CDR2 FYNNEI. This CDR3 region has 14 residues. Trimming took 7 bases from V and 6 from J; bases not matched to a gene: 8. The DNA of the CDR3 is TGTGCCAGCACCGAGACAGGGCGAGATGAAAAACTGTTTTTT. It yields the protein CASTETGRDEKLFF.

This rearrangement joins TRBV29-1 to TRBJ2-5, with D possibly matching TRBD2 (6 bases). TRBJ2-7 explains the end of the DNA better; the J call may be wrong. The CDR3 is 13 residues long. From germline, CDR1 is SQVTM and CDR2 ANQGSEA. The CDR3 loop reads CSATRDLRGEQYF. The CDR3 DNA reads as TGCAGCGCCACCCGGGACCTGCGGGGCGAGCAGTACTTC.

The chain links TRBV27 to TRBJ1-2; no clear D. With 0 bases removed from V and 3 bases from J, the gap between germline ends came to 8 bases. CDR3 length: 14 residues. Germline V gives CDR1 MNHEY, CDR2 SMNVEV (reference sequence). The CDR3 region is CASSLSPRDYGYTF. CDR3 sequence (DNA): TGTGCCAGCAGTTTATCGCCGAGGGACTATGGCTACACCTTC.

The chain combines TRBV10-3 with TRBJ1-1; tentative D call: TRBD1 (6 bases). This CDR3 is built from 11 residues. Trimming left V 9 bases short and J 5 bases short, with 10 bases between. Germline CDR1 and CDR2: ENHRY and SYGVKD. The CDR3 DNA is TGTGCCATACAGGGCCAGACTGAAGCTTTCTTT. Translating it yields CAIQGQTEAFF.

V and J are TRBV5-8 and TRBJ1-3, with 7 nucleotides matching TRBD1. In germline, CDR1 is SGHTS, CDR2 YDEGEE. The CDR3 is made up of 16 amino acids. V dropped 6 bases and J dropped 4; count of bases not matched to a gene: 13. The CDR3 DNA reads as TGTGCCAGCACCGAAACAGGGGCGGCCGTGGGAAACACCATATATTTT. This sequence encodes CASTETGAAVGNTIYF.

This chain joins TRBV2 and TRBJ2-5; 7 bases map to TRBD1. Trimming at V came to 5 bases and at J to 4 bases, leaving 4 bases not matched to a gene. Germline V CDR1 and CDR2: SNHLY, FYNNEI. The CDR3 is made up of 13 amino acids. DNA of the CDR3: TGTGCCAGCAGTCCTCAGGGGGTAGAGACCCAGTACTTC. Translating gives CASSPQGVETQYF.

V usage is TRBV7-8 and J usage is TRBJ2-5; TRBD2 matches at 7 bases. The CDR3 contains 15 residues. V lost 4 bases to trimming and J lost 2 bases; unmatched junction nucleotides: 7. Per germline, CDR1 SGHVS and CDR2 FQNEAQ. The CDR3 loop reads CASSYRLAGQETQYF. DNA of the CDR3: TGTGCCAGCAGCTACCGACTAGCTGGTCAAGAGACCCAGTACTTC.

V usage is TRBV27 and J usage is TRBJ2-2; a weak D match, TRBD2 (6 bases). Germline CDR1 MNHEY, CDR2 SMNVEV (reference sequence). Trimming took 3 bases from V and 9 from J, leaving 8 bases between them. The CDR3 runs to 12 residues. The CDR3 reads CASSFRGRELFF. CDR3 in DNA: TGTGCCAGCAGTTTTCGCGGGAGGGAGCTGTTTTTT.

The genes are TRBV6-1 and TRBJ2-7; tentative D call: TRBD2 (6 bases). The V gene's germline CDR1 is MNHNS and CDR2 SASEGT. The CDR3 runs 15 residues. The V and J ends lost 7 bases and 2 bases respectively, with 18 bases between them. This chain's CDR3 is CASTVGRGITYEQYF. The CDR3 DNA sequence: TGTGCCAGCACAGTCGGGAGAGGGATCACCTACGAGCAGTACTTC.

Comments on this clone: Germline and junction disagree at one end, which may indicate a read error. The rearrangement links TRBV10-3 to TRBJ1-2, with D perhaps matching TRBD1 (5 bases). CDR3 size: 12 residues. Germline V gene lookup returns CDR1 ENHRY and CDR2 SYGVKD. The DNA of the CDR3 is TGTGCCATCAGTGATGGGCAGGGCGGCTACGCCTTC. Protein: CAISDGQGGYAF.

The chain joins TRBV5-1 to TRBJ2-1; 11 nucleotides agree with TRBD2. CDR1 and CDR2 (germline): SGHRS, YFSETQ. V was pared by 4 bases and J by 3 bases, with 3 bases of the junction left unmatched. This CDR3 contains 15 residues. The CDR3: CASSEGLADYNEQFF. CDR3 in DNA: TGCGCCAGCAGCGAGGGACTAGCGGACTACAATGAGCAGTTCTTC.